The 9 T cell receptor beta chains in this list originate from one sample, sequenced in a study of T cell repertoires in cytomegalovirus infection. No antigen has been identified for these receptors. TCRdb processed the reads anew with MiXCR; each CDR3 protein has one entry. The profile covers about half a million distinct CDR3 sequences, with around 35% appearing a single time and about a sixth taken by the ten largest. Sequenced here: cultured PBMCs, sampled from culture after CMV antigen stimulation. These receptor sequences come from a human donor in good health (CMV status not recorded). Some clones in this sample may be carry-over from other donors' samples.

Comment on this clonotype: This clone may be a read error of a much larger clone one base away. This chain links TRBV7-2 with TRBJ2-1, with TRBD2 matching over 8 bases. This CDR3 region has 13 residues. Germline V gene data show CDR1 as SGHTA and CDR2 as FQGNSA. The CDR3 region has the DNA TGTGACAGCAGCCAAAGGACTAGCCTGGATTTGTTCTTC. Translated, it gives CDSSQRTSLDLFF.

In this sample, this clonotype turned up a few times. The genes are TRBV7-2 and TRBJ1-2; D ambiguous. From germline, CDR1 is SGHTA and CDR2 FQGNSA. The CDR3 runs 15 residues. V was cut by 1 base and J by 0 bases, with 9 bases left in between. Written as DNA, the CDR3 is TGTGCCAGCAGCTTAGAAAGGCGGACTAACTATGGCTACACCTTC. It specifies CASSLERRTNYGYTF.

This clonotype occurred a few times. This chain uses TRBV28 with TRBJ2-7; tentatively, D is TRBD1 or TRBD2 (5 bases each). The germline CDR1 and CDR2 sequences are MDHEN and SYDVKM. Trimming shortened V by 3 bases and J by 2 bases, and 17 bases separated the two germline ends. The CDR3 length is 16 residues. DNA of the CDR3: TGTGCCAGCAGTTTCTCGCAAGGGCCGGGGCCCTACGAGCAGTACTTC. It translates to CASSFSQGPGPYEQYF.

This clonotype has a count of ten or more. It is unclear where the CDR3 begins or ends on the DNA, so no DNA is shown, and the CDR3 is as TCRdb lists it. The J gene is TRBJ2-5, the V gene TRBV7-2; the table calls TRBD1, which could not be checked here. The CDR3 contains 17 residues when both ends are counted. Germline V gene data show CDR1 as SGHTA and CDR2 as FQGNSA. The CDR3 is CASSLALRARGRETQYF.

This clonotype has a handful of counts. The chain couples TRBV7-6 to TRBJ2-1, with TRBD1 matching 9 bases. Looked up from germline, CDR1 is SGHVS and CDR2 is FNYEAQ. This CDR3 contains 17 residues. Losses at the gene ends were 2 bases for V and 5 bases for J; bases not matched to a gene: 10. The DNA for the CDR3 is TGTGCCAGCAGCTTAATGGTTTGGACAGGGGCCAACAATGAGCAGTTCTTC. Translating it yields CASSLMVWTGANNEQFF.

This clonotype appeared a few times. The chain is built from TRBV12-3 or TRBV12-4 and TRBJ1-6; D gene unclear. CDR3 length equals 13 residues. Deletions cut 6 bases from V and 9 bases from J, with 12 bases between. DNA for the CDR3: TGTGCCAGCAGGCGGACTGAGGTTTCACCCCTCCACTTT. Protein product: CASRRTEVSPLHF.

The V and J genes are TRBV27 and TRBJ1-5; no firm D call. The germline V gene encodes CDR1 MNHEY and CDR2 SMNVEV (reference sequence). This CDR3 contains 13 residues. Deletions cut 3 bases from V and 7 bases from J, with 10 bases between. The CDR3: CASSLKAQQPQHF. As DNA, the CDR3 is TGTGCCAGCAGTTTGAAAGCTCAACAGCCCCAGCATTTT.

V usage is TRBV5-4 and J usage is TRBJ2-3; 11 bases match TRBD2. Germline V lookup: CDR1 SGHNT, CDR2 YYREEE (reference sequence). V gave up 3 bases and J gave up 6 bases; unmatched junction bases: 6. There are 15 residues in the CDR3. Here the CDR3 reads CASSSGLAVQDTQYF. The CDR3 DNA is TGTGCCAGCAGCTCGGGACTAGCGGTACAGGATACGCAGTATTTT.

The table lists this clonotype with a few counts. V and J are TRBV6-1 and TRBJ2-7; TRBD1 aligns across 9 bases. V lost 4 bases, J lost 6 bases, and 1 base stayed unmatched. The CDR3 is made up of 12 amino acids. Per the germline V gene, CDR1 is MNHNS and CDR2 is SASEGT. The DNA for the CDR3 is TGTGCCAGCAGTGGGGACAGGGCCGAGCAGTACGTC. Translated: CASSGDRAEQYV.